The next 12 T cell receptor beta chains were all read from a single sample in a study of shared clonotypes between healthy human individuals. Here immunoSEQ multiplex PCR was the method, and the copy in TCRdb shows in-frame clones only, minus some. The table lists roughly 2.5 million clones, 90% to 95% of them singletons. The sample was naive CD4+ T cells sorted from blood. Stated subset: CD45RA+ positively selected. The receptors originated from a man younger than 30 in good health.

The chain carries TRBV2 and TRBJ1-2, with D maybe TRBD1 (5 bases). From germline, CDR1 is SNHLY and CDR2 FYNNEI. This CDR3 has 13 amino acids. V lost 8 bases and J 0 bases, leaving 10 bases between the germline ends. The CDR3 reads CASLREANYGYTF. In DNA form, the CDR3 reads TGTGCCAGCCTCAGGGAGGCTAACTATGGCTACACCTTC.

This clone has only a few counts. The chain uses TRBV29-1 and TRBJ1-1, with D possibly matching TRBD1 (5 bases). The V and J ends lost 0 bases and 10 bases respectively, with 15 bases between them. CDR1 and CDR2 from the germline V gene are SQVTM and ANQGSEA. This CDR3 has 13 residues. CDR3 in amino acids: CSVEDRWGRGAFF. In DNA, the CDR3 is TGCAGCGTTGAAGATCGTTGGGGCCGGGGAGCTTTCTTT.

CDR3 in amino acids: CASSSSSGGSPDTQYF. The CDR3 DNA reads as TGTGCCAGCAGTTCGTCTAGCGGGGGTAGCCCAGATACGCAGTATTTT. The chain joins TRBV6-5 to TRBJ2-3, with 10 positions matching TRBD2. The CDR3 loop spans 16 amino acids. V shed 4 bases, J shed 4 bases, and the junction held 8 bases outside the gene matches. Looked up from germline, CDR1 is MNHEY and CDR2 is SVGAGI.

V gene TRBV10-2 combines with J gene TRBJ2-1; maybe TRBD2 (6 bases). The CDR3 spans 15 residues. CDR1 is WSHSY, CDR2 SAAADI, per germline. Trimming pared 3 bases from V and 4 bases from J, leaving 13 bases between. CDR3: CASSDGRLVYNEQFF. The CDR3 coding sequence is TGCGCCAGCAGTGACGGGAGACTCGTATACAATGAGCAGTTCTTC.

The CDR3 region is CASSKDPGGLAGDGGANVLTF. Written as DNA, the CDR3 is TGTGCCAGCAGCAAAGACCCGGGGGGACTAGCGGGAGATGGAGGGGCCAACGTCCTGACTTTC. This rearrangement joins TRBV21-1 to TRBJ2-6; TRBD2 is taken as the D call from the table, unchecked against the DNA. TRBV21-1 is described as a pseudogene. There are 21 residues in the CDR3.

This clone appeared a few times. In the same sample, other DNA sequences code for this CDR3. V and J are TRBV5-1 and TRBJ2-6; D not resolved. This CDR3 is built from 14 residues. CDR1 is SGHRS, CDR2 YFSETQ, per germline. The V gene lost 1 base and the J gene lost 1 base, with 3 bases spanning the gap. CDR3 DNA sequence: TGCGCCAGCAGCTTGTTGTCTGGGGCCAACGTCCTGACTTTC. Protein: CASSLLSGANVLTF.

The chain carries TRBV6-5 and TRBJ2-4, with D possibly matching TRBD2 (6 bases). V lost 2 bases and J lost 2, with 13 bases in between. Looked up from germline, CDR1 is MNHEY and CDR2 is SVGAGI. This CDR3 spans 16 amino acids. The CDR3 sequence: CASSYGASVTKNIQYF. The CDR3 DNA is TGTGCCAGCAGTTACGGGGCTAGCGTTACCAAAAACATTCAGTACTTC.

CDR3 residues: CASGNSDSPLHF. The CDR3 region has the DNA TGTGCCAGCGGTAACAGTGATTCACCCCTCCACTTT. The rearrangement uses TRBV28 and TRBJ1-6; D is unresolved. The CDR3 totals 12 residues. Trimming cost V 8 bases and J 8 bases, with 10 bases left between them. Germline CDR1 MDHEN, CDR2 SYDVKM.

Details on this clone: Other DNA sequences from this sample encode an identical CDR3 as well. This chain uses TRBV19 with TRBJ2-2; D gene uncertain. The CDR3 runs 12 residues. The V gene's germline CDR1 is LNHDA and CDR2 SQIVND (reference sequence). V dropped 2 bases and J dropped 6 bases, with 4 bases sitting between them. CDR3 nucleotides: TGTGCCAGTAGTATACCTCCCGGGGAGCTGTTTTTT. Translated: CASSIPPGELFF.

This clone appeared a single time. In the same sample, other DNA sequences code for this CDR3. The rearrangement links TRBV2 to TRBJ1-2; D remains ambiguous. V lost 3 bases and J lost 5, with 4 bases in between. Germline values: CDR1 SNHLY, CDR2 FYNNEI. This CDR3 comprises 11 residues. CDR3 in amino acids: CASSDEYGYTF. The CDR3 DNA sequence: TGTGCCAGCAGTGATGAATATGGCTACACCTTC.

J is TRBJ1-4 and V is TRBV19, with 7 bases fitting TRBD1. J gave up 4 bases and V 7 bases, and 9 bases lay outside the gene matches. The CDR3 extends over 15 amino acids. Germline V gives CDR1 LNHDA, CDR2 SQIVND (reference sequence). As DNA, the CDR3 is TGTGCCAGTAATACCCAGGGGGTCCTTAATGAAAAACTGTTTTTT. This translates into CASNTQGVLNEKLFF.

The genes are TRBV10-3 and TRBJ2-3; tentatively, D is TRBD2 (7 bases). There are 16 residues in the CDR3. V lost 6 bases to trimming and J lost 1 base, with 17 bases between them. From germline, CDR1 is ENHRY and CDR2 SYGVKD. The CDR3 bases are TGTGCCATCAGCCCTGGGGGGGGGCTCCGCACAGATACGCAGTATTTT. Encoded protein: CAISPGGGLRTDTQYF.